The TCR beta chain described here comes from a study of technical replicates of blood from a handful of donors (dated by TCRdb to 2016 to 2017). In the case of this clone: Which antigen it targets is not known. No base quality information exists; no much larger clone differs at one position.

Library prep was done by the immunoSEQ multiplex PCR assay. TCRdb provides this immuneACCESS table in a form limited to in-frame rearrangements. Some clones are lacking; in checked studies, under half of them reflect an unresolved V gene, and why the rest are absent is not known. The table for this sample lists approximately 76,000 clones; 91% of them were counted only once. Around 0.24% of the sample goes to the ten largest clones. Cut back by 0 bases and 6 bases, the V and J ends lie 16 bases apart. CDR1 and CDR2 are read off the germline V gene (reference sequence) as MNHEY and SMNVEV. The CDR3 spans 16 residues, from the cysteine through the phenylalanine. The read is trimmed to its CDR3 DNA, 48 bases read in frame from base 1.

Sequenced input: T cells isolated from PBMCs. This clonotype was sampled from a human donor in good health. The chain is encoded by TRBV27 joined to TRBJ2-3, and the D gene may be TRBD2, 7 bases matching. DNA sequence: TGTGCCAGCAGTTTATCGATAGGCGGGGGCTGGGATACGCAGTATTTT. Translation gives CASSLSIGGGWDTQYF.